The 9 T cell receptor beta chains below all came from one sample that was sequenced in a study of T cells in Graves' hyperthyroidism and ophthalmopathy. Amplified TCR beta CDR3 regions came from RNA transcripts. The HTBI primer set served for first-round RT-PCR of the TCR CDR3. Via MiXCR, TCRdb re-called the multiplex PCR reads, giving one row per CDR3 protein. The sample holds about 360,000 distinct CDR3 sequences, roughly 13% seen once. The sequencing input was blood. All receptors come from a woman between 18 and 30 years old with Graves' hyperthyroidism.

This clonotype occurred a few times. CDR3 region: CASSPGHLYEQYF. CDR3 DNA: TGTGCCAGCAGTCCAGGACACCTATACGAGCAGTACTTC. V usage is TRBV6-2 or TRBV6-3 and J usage is TRBJ2-7; a weak D match, TRBD1 (5 bases). V was pared by 5 bases and J by 4 bases, with 12 bases between. Germline V lookup: CDR1 MNHEY, CDR2 SVGEGT. This CDR3 contains 13 residues.

This clonotype appeared many times. This chain uses TRBV5-6 with TRBJ1-1; D is ambiguous. The germline V gene encodes CDR1 SGHDT and CDR2 YYEEEE. Trimming stripped 9 bases from V and 0 bases from J, with 9 bases between. The CDR3 has 12 residues. The CDR3 DNA reads TGTGCCACCTGCACAGTGAACACTGAAGCTTTCTTT. Translation: CATCTVNTEAFF.

This clonotype was seen repeatedly, ten times or more. The chain employs TRBV28 and TRBJ2-1; 8 bases match TRBD1. Trimming cost V 9 bases and J 0 bases; bases outside gene matches: 7. The CDR3 contains 15 residues. The germline CDR1 and CDR2 sequences are MDHEN and SYDVKM. DNA for the CDR3: TGTGCCAGTTGGACAGGGAAGGACTCCTACAATGAGCAGTTCTTC. This translates into CASWTGKDSYNEQFF.

The V gene is TRBV29-1, the J gene TRBJ1-6; D uncertain. The CDR3 has 12 residues. Germline loops: CDR1 SQVTM, CDR2 ANQGSEA. The germline V and J ends were trimmed by 5 bases and 14 bases, with 16 bases remaining between them. The CDR3 is CSVLTGSFTLHF. The CDR3 DNA reads as TGCAGCGTTCTCACCGGTTCCTTCACCCTCCACTTT.

This clonotype has ten or more counts. The V and J genes are TRBV4-1 and TRBJ1-2, with 8 positions matching TRBD1. CDR1 is MGHRA and CDR2 is YSYEKL in the germline V gene. Losses at the gene ends were 6 bases for V and 3 bases for J; bases not matched to a gene: 9. The CDR3 contains 15 residues. The CDR3 is CASRPTGTGYYGYTF. The CDR3 nucleotides read TGCGCCAGCAGACCAACCGGGACAGGATACTATGGCTACACCTTC.

This clonotype was recorded many times. This chain joins TRBV20-1 and TRBJ2-7; 8 bases agree with TRBD2. The ends lost 0 bases at V and 3 bases at J; junction bases unmatched: 7. CDR3 length: 15 amino acids. The germline gives CDR1 DFQATT, CDR2 SNEGSKA (reference sequence). CDR3 in DNA: TGCAGTGCTAGAGAGGGGCTAGCGGGTTACTACGAGCAGTACTTC. Residues: CSAREGLAGYYEQYF.

This clonotype came up many times. V gene TRBV2 combines with J gene TRBJ2-7; perhaps D is TRBD1 or TRBD2 (7 bases each). Germline V gene lookup returns CDR1 SNHLY and CDR2 FYNNEI. Between the trimmed V and J ends, which lost 10 bases and 2 bases, there was a span of 12 bases. The CDR3 is 12 residues long. This chain's CDR3 is CATQGGTYEQYF. In DNA, the CDR3 is TGTGCCACCCAGGGGGGGACCTACGAGCAGTACTTC.

The CDR3 here is CASSQDFRLAGLDTQYF. For the CDR3, the DNA is TGTGCCAGCAGCCAAGATTTCAGACTAGCGGGATTAGATACGCAGTATTTT. V is TRBV4-2 and J is TRBJ2-3, with 11 positions matching TRBD2. The CDR3 sequence is 17 residues long. The V segment lost 0 bases and the J segment 5 bases; nucleotides outside the gene matches: 7. Per germline, CDR1 LGHNA and CDR2 YNFKEQ.

This clonotype was found many times. V and J are TRBV20-1 and TRBJ1-3; 9 positions agree with TRBD1. In germline, CDR1 is DFQATT, CDR2 SNEGSKA (reference sequence). Losses at the gene ends were 6 bases for V and 2 bases for J; bases not matched to a gene: 8. The CDR3 loop spans 15 amino acids. As DNA, the CDR3 is TGCAGTGCCGTGGGGGACAGGGCTACTGGAAACACCATATATTTT. Translated, it gives CSAVGDRATGNTIYF.